Shown below are 18 T cell receptor beta chains from a single sample sequenced in a study of monozygotic twins with inflammatory bowel disease. TCRdb re-analyzed the 5' RACE reads; it lists each CDR3 protein once, without DNA. The sample totals 120,000 to 150,000 distinct CDR3 sequences. Sequencing was carried out using blood. The receptors originated from a human donor with ulcerative colitis or Crohn's disease, or a healthy co-twin of an affected twin (not recorded which).

The V gene is TRBV27, the J gene TRBJ2-7; TCRdb picks TRBD1, but there is no DNA to check that call. CDR1 and CDR2 from the germline V gene are MNHEY and SMNVEV (reference sequence). This CDR3 comprises 15 residues. CDR3 in amino acids: CASSLSRVRLYEQYF.

The chain carries TRBV12-3 or TRBV12-4 and TRBJ2-4; the D call from TCRdb, TRBD1, cannot be confirmed without DNA. The CDR3 runs 13 residues. CDR3 amino acids: CASSLGGKNIQYF.

The chain joins TRBV7-2 to TRBJ1-6. The CDR3 has 16 amino acids. CDR1 is SGHTA, CDR2 FQGNSA, per germline. The CDR3 loop reads CASSLEAGGRNSPLHF. Variable domain in full (rest from reference TRBV7-2 and TRBJ1-6): GAGVSQSPSNKVTEKGKDVELRCDPISGHTALYWYRQSLGQGLEFLIYFQGNSAPDKSGLPSDRFSAERTGGSVSTLTIQRTQQEDSAVYLCASSLEAGGRNSPLHFGNGTRLTVT.

The genes are TRBV7-2 and TRBJ2-7; TCRdb designates TRBD2, a call that cannot be tested without DNA. CDR1 SGHTA and CDR2 FQGNSA come from the germline V gene. The CDR3 length is 14 residues. CDR3: CASSLAGGGEEQYF. Based on the CDR3 plus reference TRBV7-2 and TRBJ2-7, the full variable domain is GAGVSQSPSNKVTEKGKDVELRCDPISGHTALYWYRQSLGQGLEFLIYFQGNSAPDKSGLPSDRFSAERTGGSVSTLTIQRTQQEDSAVYLCASSLAGGGEEQYFGPGTRLTVT.

The chain links TRBV7-3 to TRBJ2-3; TCRdb proposes TRBD1, but this gene call is untestable without DNA. Germline loops: CDR1 SGHTA, CDR2 FQGTGA. The CDR3 spans 16 residues. CDR3 sequence: CASSSVPGGGTDTQYF.

V and J are TRBV20-1 and TRBJ2-3; as DNA is missing, the TRBD1 call by TCRdb cannot be tested. The CDR3 is 15 amino acids. The germline CDR1 and CDR2 sequences are DFQATT and SNEGSKA (reference sequence). CDR3 amino acids: CSARDVGGGPDTQYF.

This chain connects TRBV5-1 to TRBJ1-5; TCRdb's D gene call, TRBD1, goes unchecked for lack of DNA. The CDR3 length is 17 residues. The germline gives CDR1 SGHRS, CDR2 YFSETQ. CDR3 sequence: CASSLAWYRGYNQPQHF.

This chain uses TRBV12-3 or TRBV12-4 with TRBJ2-1; TCRdb returns TRBD2, unconfirmable since there is no DNA. The CDR3 sequence is 16 residues long. The CDR3 loop is CASSRGGLVRNNEQFF.

The rearrangement uses TRBV13 and TRBJ2-1; the D gene TCRdb calls, TRBD1, cannot be checked with no DNA. The length of the CDR3 is 15 residues. The germline V gene has CDR1 PRHDT and CDR2 FYEKMQ (reference sequence). The CDR3: CASSSRTGLTNEQFF.

This chain joins TRBV5-1 and TRBJ2-4; TCRdb reports TRBD1, a call that lacks DNA to check it against. The CDR3 runs to 14 residues. CDR1 SGHRS and CDR2 YFSETQ come from the germline V gene. The CDR3 is CASSLGQGSNIQYF.

The gene calls are TRBV5-1 and TRBJ2-7. CDR3 length equals 14 residues. CDR1 and CDR2 (germline): SGHRS, YFSETQ. CDR3: CASRLQSFANEQYF.

This chain joins TRBV5-6 and TRBJ1-2. In germline, CDR1 is SGHDT, CDR2 YYEEEE. CDR3 length: 17 residues. CDR3 in amino acids: CASSYGQVDGRDYGYTF.

The chain is built from TRBV7-2 and TRBJ2-3; absent DNA, TCRdb's TRBD1 call cannot be checked. CDR1 is SGHTA and CDR2 is FQGNSA in the germline V gene. CDR3 length: 18 amino acids. CDR3 loop: CASSLRSGGGTSTDTQYF.

The chain has TRBV5-1 and TRBJ1-5. The CDR3 is 13 residues long. The germline gives CDR1 SGHRS, CDR2 YFSETQ. This CDR3 is CASSWTTDQPQHF.

The rearrangement uses TRBV5-1 and TRBJ2-7; the D gene TCRdb calls, TRBD1, cannot be checked with no DNA. The CDR3 sequence is 15 residues long. CDR1 and CDR2 (germline): SGHRS, YFSETQ. The CDR3 loop is CASSLARDRSYEQYF.

The rearrangement uses TRBV7-2 and TRBJ1-6; TCRdb reports TRBD1, a call that lacks DNA to check it against. The CDR3 is made up of 15 amino acids. Germline V gives CDR1 SGHTA, CDR2 FQGNSA. CDR3 in amino acids: CASSSSGTGGSPLHF.

The chain couples TRBV20-1 to TRBJ1-1. Germline CDR1 reads DFQATT; CDR2 reads SNEGSKA (reference sequence). CDR3 length: 13 amino acids. The CDR3 is CSAVQGPNTEAFF.

This chain links TRBV3-1 with TRBJ2-1; TCRdb returns TRBD1, unconfirmable since there is no DNA. The CDR3 spans 18 residues. The germline V gene encodes CDR1 LGHDT and CDR2 YNNKEL (reference sequence). CDR3 region: CASSQAAGTYSSYNEQFF.